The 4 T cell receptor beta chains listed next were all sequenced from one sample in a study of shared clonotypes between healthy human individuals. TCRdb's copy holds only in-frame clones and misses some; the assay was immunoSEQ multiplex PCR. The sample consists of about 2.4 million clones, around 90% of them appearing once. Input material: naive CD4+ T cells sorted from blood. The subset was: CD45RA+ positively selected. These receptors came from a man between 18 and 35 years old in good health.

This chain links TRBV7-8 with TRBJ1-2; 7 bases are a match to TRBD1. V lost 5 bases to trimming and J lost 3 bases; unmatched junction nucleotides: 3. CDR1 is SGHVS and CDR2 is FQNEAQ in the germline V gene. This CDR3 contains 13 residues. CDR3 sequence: CASSLGTDYGYTF. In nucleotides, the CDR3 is TGTGCCAGCAGCCTGGGGACAGACTATGGCTACACCTTC.

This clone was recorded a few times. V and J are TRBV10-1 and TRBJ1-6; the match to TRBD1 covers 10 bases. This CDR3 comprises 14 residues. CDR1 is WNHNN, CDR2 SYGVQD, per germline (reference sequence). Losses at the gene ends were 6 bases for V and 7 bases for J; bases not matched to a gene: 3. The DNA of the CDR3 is TGCGCCAGCAGCGCGGACAGGGGGAATTCACCCCTCCACTTT. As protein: CASSADRGNSPLHF.

CDR3 region: CSVSGADEQYF. Written as DNA, the CDR3 is TGCAGCGTTTCAGGGGCGGACGAGCAGTACTTC. The chain uses TRBV29-1 and TRBJ2-7; the D gene is possibly TRBD1 (6 bases). V was trimmed by 5 bases and J by 5 bases, leaving 10 bases between them. The CDR3 is made up of 11 amino acids. Germline V gene sequence: CDR1 SQVTM, CDR2 ANQGSEA.

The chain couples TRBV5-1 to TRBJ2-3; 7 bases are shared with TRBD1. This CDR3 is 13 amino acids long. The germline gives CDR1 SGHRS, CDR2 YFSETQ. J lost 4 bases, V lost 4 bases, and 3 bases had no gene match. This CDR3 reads CASSRDSSDTQYF. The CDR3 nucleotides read TGCGCCAGCAGCCGGGACAGCTCAGATACGCAGTATTTT.